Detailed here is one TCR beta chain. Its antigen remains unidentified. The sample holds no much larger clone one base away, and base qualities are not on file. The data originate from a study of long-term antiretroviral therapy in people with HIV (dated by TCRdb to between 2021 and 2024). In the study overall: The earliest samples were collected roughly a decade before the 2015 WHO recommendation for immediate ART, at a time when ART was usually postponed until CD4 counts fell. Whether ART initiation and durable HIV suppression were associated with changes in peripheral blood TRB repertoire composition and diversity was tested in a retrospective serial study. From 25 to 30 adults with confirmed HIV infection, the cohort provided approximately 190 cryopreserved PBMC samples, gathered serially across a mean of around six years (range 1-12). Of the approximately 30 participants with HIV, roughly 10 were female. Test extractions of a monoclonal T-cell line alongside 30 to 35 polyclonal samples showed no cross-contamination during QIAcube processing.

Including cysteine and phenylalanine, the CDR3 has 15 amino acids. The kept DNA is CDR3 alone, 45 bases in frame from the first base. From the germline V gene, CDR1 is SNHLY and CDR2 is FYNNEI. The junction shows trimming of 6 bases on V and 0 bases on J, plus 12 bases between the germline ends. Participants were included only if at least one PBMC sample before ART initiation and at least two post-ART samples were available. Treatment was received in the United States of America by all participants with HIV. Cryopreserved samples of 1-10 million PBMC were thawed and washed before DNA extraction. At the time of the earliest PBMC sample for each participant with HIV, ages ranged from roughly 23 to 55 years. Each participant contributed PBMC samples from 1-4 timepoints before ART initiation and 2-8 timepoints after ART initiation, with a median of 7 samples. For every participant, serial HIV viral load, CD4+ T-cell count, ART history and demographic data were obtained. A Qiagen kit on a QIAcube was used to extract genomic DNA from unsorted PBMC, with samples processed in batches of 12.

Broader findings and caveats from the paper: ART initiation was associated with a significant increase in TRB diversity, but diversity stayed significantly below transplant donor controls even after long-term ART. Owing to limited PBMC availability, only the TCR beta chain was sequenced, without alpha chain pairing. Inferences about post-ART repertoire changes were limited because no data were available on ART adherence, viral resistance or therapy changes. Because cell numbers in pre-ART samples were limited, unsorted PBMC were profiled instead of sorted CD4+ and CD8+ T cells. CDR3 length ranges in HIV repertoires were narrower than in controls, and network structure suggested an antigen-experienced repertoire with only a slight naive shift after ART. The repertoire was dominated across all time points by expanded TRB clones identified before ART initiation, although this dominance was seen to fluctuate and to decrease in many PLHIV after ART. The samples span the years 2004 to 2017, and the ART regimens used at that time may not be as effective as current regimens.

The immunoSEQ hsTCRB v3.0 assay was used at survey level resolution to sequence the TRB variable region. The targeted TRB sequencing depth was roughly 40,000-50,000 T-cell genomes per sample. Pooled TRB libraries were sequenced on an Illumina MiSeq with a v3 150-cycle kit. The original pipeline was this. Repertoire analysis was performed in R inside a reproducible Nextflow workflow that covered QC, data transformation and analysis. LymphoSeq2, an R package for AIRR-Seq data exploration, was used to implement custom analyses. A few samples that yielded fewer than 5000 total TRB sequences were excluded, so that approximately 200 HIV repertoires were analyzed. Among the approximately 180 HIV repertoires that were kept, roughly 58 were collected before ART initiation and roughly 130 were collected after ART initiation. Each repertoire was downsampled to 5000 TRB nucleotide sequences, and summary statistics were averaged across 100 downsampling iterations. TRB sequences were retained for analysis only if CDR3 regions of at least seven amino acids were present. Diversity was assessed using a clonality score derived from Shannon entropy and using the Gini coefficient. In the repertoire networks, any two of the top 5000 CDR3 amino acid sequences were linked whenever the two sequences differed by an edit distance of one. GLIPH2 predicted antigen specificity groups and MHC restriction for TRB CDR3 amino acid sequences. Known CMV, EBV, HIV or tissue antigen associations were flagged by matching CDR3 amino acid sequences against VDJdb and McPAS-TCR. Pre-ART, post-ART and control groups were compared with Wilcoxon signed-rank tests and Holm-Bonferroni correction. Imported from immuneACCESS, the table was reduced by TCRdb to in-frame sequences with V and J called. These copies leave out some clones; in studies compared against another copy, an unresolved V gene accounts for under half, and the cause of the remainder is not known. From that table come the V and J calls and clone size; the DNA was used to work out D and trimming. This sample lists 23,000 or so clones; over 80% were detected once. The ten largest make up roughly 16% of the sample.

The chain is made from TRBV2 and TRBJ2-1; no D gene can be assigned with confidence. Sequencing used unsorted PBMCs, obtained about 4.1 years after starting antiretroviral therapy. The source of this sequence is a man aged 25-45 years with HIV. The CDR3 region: CASRRITSSYNEQFF. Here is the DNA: TGTGCCAGCAGACGGATCACGAGCTCCTACAATGAGCAGTTCTTC. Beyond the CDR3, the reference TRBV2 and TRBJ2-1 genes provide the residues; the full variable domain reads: EPEVTQTPSHQVTQMGQEVILRCVPISNHLYFYWYRQILGQKVEFLVSFYNNEISEKSEIFDDQFSVERPDGSNFTLKIRSTKLEDSAMYFCASRRITSSYNEQFFGPGTRLTVL.